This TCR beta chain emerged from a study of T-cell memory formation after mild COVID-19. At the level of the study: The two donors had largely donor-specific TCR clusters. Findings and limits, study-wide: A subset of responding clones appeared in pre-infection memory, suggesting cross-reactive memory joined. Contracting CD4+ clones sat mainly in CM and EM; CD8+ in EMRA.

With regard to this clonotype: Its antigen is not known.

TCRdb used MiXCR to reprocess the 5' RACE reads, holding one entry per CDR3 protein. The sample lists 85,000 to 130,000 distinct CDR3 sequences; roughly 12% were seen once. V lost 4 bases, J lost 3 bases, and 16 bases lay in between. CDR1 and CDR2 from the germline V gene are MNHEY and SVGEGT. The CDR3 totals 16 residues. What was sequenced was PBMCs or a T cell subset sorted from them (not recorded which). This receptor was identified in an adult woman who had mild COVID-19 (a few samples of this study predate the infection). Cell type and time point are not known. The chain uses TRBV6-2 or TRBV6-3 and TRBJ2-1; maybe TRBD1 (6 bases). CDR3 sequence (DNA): TGTGCCAGCAGTTGGCAGGACAGCCCCGGCTACAATGAGCAGTTCTTC. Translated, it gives CASSWQDSPGYNEQFF.